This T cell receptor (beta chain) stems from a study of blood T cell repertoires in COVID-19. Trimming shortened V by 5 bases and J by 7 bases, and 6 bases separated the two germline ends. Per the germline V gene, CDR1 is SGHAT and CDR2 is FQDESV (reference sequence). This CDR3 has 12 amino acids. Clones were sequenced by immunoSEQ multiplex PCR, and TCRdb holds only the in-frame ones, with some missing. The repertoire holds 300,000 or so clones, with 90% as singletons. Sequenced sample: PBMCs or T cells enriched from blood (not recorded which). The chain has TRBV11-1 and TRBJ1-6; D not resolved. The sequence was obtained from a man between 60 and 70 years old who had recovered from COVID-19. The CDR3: CASSKQNSPLHF. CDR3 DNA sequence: TGTGCCAGCAGCAAACAGAATTCACCCCTCCACTTT.